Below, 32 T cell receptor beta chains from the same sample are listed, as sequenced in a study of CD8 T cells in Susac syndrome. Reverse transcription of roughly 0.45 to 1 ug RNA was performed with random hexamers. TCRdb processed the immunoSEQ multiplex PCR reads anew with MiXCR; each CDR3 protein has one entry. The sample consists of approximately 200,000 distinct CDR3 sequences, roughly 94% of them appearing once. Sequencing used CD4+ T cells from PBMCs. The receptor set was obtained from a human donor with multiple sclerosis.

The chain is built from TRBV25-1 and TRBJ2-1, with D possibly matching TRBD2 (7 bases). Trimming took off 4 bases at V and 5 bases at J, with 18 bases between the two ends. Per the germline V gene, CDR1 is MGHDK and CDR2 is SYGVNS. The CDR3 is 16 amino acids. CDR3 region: CASSGVWGGSDNEQFF. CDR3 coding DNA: TGTGCCAGCAGTGGTGTGTGGGGGGGCAGTGACAATGAGCAGTTCTTC. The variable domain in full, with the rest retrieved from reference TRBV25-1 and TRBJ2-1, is EADIYQTPRYLVIGTGKKITLECSQTMGHDKMYWYQQDPGMELHLIHYSYGVNSTEKGDLSSESTVSRIRTEHFPLTLESARPSHTSQYLCASSGVWGGSDNEQFFGPGTRLTVL.

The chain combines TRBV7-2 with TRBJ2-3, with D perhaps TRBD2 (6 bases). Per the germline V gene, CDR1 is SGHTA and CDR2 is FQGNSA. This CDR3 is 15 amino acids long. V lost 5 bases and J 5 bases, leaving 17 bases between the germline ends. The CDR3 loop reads CASSRRRGSGDTQYF. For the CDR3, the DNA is TGTGCCAGCAGCCGACGGAGGGGCAGCGGAGATACGCAGTATTTT.

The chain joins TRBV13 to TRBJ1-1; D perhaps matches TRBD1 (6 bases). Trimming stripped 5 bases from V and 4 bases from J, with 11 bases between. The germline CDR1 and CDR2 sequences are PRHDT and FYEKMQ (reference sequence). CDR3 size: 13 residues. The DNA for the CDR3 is TGTGCCAGCAGCCCCAGGGGACTCACTGAAGCTTTCTTT. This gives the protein CASSPRGLTEAFF.

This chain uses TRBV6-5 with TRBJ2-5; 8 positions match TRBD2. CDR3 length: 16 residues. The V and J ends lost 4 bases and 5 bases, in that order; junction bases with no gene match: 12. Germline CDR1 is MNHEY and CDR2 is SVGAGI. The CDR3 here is CASSLGLRGGMETQYF. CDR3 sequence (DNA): TGTGCCAGCAGTTTGGGCCTCCGGGGGGGCATGGAGACCCAGTACTTC.

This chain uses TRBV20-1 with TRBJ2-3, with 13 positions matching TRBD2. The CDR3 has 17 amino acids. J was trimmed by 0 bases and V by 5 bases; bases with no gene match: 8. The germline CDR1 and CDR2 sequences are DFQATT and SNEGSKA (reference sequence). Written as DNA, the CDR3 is TGCAGTGCTTCTACCGGGACTAGCGGGGTGAGCACAGATACGCAGTATTTT. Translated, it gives CSASTGTSGVSTDTQYF.

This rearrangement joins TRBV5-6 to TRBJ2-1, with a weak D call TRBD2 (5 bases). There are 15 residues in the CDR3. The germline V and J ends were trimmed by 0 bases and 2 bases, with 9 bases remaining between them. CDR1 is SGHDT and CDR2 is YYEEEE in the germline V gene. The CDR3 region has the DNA TGTGCCAGCAGCTTGGCGCGGGTCGCCTACAATGAGCAGTTCTTC. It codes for CASSLARVAYNEQFF.

The DNA for the CDR3 is TGCAGTGCCGGTGGAGGGGGCTATGGCTACACCTTC. This gives the protein CSAGGGGYGYTF. The chain has TRBV20-1 and TRBJ1-2; D may be TRBD1 (6 bases). CDR1 DFQATT and CDR2 SNEGSKA come from the germline V gene (reference sequence). V lost 6 bases and J 4 bases, leaving 12 bases between the germline ends. The CDR3 has 12 amino acids.

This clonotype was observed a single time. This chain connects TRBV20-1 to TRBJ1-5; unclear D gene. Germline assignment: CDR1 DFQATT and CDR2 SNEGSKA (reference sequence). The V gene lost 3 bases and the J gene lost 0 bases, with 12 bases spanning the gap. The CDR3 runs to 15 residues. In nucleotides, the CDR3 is TGCAGTGCTAGGAGGTGGGCTGATAGCAATCAGCCCCAGCATTTT. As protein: CSARRWADSNQPQHF.

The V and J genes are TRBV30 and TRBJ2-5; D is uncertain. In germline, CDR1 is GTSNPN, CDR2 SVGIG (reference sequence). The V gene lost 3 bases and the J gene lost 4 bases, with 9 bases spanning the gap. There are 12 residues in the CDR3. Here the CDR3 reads CAWRSVGETQYF. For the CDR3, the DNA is TGTGCCTGGAGATCGGTGGGAGAGACCCAGTACTTC.

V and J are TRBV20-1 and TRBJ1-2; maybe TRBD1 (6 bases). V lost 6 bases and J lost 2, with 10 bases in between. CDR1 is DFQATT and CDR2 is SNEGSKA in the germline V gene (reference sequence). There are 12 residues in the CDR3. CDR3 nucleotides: TGCAGTGCGCCCCAGGGGAACTATGGCTACACCTTC. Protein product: CSAPQGNYGYTF.

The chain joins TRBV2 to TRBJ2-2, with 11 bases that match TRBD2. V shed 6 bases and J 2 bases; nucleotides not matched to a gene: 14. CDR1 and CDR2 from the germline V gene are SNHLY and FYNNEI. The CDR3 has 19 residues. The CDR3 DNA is TGTGCCAGCAGCAGTTGGGGACTAGCGGATATCAAAAACACCGGGGAGCTGTTTTTT. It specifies CASSSWGLADIKNTGELFF.

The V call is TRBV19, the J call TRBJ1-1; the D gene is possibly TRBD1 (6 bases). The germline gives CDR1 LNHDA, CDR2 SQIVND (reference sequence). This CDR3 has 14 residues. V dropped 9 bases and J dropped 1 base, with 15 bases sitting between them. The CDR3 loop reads CASQRKQGNTEAFF. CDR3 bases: TGTGCCAGCCAGCGGAAACAGGGGAACACTGAAGCTTTCTTT.

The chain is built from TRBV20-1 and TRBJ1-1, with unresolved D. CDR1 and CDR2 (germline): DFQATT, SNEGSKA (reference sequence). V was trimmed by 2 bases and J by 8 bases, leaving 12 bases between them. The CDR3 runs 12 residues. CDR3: CSARSGEPEAFF. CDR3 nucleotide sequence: TGCAGTGCTAGATCCGGCGAGCCAGAAGCTTTCTTT.

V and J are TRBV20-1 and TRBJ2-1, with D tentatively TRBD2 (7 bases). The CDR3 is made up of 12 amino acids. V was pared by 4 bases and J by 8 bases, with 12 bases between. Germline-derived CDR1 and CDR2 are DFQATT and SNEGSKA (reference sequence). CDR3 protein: CSATGRGDEQFF. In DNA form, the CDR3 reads TGCAGTGCTACGGGGAGGGGGGATGAGCAGTTCTTC.

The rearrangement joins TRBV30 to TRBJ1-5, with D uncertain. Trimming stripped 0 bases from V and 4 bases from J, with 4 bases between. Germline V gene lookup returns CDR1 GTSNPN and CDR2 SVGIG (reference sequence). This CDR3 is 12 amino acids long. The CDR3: CAWSVENQPQHF. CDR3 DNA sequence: TGTGCCTGGAGTGTAGAAAATCAGCCCCAGCATTTT.

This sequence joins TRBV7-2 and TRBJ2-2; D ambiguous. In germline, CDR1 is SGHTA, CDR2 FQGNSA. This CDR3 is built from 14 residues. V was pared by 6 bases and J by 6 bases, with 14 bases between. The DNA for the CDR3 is TGTGCCAGCAGAGTTAGTAGCTCGGCCGGGGAGCTGTTTTTT. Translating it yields CASRVSSSAGELFF. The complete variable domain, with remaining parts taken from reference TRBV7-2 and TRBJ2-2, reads GAGVSQSPSNKVTEKGKDVELRCDPISGHTALYWYRQSLGQGLEFLIYFQGNSAPDKSGLPSDRFSAERTGGSVSTLTIQRTQQEDSAVYLCASRVSSSAGELFFGEGSRLTVL.

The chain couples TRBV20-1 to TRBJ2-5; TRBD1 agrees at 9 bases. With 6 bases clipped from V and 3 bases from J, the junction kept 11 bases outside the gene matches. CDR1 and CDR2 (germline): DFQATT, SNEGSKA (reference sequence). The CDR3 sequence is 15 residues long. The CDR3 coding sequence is TGCAGTGCGACAGGGGGGGTAGCGGACGAAGAGACCCAGTACTTC. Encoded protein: CSATGGVADEETQYF.

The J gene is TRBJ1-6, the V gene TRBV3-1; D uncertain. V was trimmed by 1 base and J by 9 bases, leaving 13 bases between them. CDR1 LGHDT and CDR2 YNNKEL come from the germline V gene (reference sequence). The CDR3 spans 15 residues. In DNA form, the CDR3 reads TGTGCCAGCAGCCAAGTGCCCCACCCGAGTTCACCCCTCCACTTT. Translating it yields CASSQVPHPSSPLHF.

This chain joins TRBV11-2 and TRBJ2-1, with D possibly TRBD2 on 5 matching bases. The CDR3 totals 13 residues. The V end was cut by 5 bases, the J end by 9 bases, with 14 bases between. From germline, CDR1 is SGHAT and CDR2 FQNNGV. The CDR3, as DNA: TGTGCCAGCAGCCCCGGGCGGGTTGGTGAGCAGTTCTTC. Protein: CASSPGRVGEQFF. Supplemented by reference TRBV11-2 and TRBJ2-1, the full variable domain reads EAGVAQSPRYKIIEKRQSVAFWCNPISGHATLYWYQQILGQGPKLLIQFQNNGVVDDSQLPKDRFSAERLKGVDSTLKIQPAKLEDSAVYLCASSPGRVGEQFFGPGTRLTVL.

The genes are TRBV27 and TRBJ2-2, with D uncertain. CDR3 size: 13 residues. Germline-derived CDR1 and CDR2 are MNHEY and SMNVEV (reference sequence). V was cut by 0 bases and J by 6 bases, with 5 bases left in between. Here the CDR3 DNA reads TGTGCCAGCAGTTTATCAAGTGCCGGGGAGCTGTTTTTT. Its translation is CASSLSSAGELFF.

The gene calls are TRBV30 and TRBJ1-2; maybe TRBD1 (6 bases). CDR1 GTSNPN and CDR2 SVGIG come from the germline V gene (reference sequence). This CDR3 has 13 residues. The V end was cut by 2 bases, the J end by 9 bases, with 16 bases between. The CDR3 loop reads CAWSSGGALSYTF. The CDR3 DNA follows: TGTGCCTGGAGTAGTGGGGGGGCGTTGAGCTACACCTTC.

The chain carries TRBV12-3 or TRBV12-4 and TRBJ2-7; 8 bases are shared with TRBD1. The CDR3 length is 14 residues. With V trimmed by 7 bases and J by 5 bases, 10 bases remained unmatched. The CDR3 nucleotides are TGTGCCAGCACCCCGACAGGGGAAATCAACGAGCAGTACTTC. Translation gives CASTPTGEINEQYF.

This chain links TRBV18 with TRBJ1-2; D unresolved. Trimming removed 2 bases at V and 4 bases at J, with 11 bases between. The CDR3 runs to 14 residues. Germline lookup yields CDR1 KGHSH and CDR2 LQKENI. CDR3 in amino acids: CASSPNPGVYGYTF. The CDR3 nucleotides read TGTGCCAGCTCACCAAACCCCGGGGTCTATGGCTACACCTTC.

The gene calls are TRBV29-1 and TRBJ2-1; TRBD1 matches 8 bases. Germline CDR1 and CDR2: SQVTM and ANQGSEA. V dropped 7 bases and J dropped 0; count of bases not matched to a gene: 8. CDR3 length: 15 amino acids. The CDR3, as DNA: TGCAGCGCCGGTAGGACAGGGAGCTCCTACAATGAGCAGTTCTTC. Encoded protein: CSAGRTGSSYNEQFF.

Here the CDR3 reads CAWSNGIAGGTEQFF. CDR3 bases: TGTGCCTGGAGTAACGGTATAGCGGGGGGGACTGAGCAGTTCTTC. V is TRBV30 and J is TRBJ2-1; 11 bases are a match to TRBD2. Germline V gives CDR1 GTSNPN, CDR2 SVGIG (reference sequence). The CDR3 is 15 amino acids. Unmatched junction bases numbered 9, after V lost 2 bases and J lost 9 bases. The full variable domain, in which reference TRBV30 and TRBJ2-1 provide the parts outside the CDR3, is SQTIHQWPATLVQPVGSPLSLECTVEGTSNPNLYWYRQAAGRGLQLLFYSVGIGQISSEVPQNLSASRPQDRQFILSSKKLLLSDSGFYLCAWSNGIAGGTEQFFGPGTRLTVL.

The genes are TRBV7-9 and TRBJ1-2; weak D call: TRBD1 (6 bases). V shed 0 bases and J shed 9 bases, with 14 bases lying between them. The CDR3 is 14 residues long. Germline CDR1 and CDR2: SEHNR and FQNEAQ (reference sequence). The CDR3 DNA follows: TGTGCCAGCAGCTTAGCGGAGTCAGGGGAAAGCTACACCTTC. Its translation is CASSLAESGESYTF.

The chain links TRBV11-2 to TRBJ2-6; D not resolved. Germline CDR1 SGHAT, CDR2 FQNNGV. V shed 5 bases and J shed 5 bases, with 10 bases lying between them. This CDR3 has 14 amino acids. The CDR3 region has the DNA TGTGCCAGCAGCCGCCTTTTGAGGGCCAACGTCCTGACTTTC. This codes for CASSRLLRANVLTF.

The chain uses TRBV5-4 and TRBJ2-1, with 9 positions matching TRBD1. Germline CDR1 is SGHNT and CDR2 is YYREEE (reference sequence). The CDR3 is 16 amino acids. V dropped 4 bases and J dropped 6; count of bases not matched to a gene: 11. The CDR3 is CASSPPGGQGFNEQFF. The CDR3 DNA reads TGTGCCAGCAGCCCTCCGGGGGGACAGGGTTTCAATGAGCAGTTCTTC.

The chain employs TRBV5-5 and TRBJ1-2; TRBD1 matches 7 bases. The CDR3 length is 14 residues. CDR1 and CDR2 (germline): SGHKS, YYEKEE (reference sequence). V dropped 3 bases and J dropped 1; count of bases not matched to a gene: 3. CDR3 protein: CASSSTGYNYGYTF. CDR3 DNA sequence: TGTGCCAGCAGCTCGACAGGGTATAACTATGGCTACACCTTC.

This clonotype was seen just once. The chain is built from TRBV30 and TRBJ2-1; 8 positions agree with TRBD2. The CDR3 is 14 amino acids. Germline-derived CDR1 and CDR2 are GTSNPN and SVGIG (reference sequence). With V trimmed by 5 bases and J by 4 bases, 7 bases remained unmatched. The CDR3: CAWEGSGGYNEQFF. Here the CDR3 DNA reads TGTGCCTGGGAGGGCAGCGGGGGTTACAATGAGCAGTTCTTC.

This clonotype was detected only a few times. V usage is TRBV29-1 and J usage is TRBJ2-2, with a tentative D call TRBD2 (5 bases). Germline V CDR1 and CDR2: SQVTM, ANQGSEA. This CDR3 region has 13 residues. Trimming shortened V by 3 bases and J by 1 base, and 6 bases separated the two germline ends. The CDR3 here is CSVDRGNTGELFF. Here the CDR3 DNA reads TGCAGCGTTGATCGGGGGAACACCGGGGAGCTGTTTTTT.

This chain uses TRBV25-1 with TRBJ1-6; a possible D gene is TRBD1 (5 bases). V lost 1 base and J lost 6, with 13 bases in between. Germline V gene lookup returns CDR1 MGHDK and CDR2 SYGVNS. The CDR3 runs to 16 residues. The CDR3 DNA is TGTGCCAGCAGTGAATCAATCCAGGGTGGTAATTCACCCCTCCACTTT. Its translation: CASSESIQGGNSPLHF.